A single sample gave rise to the 31 T cell receptor beta chains below, sequenced in a study of T cell responses to AZD1222 COVID-19 vaccine. The table came from immunoSEQ multiplex PCR; TCRdb's copy has only in-frame clones and leaves some out. The sample holds 65,000 to 85,000 clones, about 91% seen once. This specimen was peripheral blood, taken 28 days after the second dose of the MenACWY control vaccine. These receptors all come from an adult who received the MenACWY meningococcal vaccine as a control.

The chain couples TRBV21-1 to TRBJ2-5. TRBV21-1 is noted as a pseudogene. This CDR3 contains 10 residues. The CDR3 DNA sequence: TGTGCCAGCAGCAAAGAGACCCAGTACTTC. Amino acid sequence: CASSKETQYF.

The rearrangement joins TRBV2 to TRBJ1-1; 9 nucleotides match TRBD1. Germline CDR1 and CDR2: SNHLY and FYNNEI. The CDR3 contains 14 residues. The ends lost 6 bases at V and 5 bases at J; junction bases unmatched: 7. The CDR3 bases are TGTGCCAGCAGCGCCGGGGACAGGGTAACTGAAGCTTTCTTT. It is translated as CASSAGDRVTEAFF.

V gene TRBV5-1 combines with J gene TRBJ2-1; D remains ambiguous. From germline, CDR1 is SGHRS and CDR2 YFSETQ. This CDR3 comprises 12 residues. V lost 5 bases to trimming and J lost 5 bases, with 8 bases between them. CDR3 coding DNA: TGCGCCAGCAGACAGCTAGACAATGAGCAGTTCTTC. Translation gives CASRQLDNEQFF.

The chain has TRBV1 and TRBJ1-6. TRBV1 is a pseudogene. CDR3 length equals 17 residues. The CDR3 protein is CTSSQDARAKYNSPLHF. CDR3 nucleotides: TGCACCAGCAGCCAAGATGCTCGGGCAAAGTATAATTCACCCCTCCACTTT.

This chain uses TRBV5-4 with TRBJ1-6; D may be TRBD1 (5 bases). CDR1 and CDR2 (germline): SGHNT, YYREEE (reference sequence). The V end lost 1 base, the J end lost 8 bases, and 10 bases lay between the germline ends. This CDR3 is 14 amino acids long. The CDR3 spells CASSLWGRDSPLHF. The CDR3 coding sequence is TGTGCCAGCAGCTTGTGGGGGAGGGATTCACCCCTCCACTTT.

This sequence joins TRBV19 and TRBJ1-1; tentatively, D is TRBD1 (6 bases). With 5 bases removed from V and 1 base from J, the gap between germline ends came to 11 bases. Germline values: CDR1 LNHDA, CDR2 SQIVND (reference sequence). The CDR3 length is 14 residues. The CDR3 loop reads CASSPRQENTEAFF. DNA of the CDR3: TGTGCCAGTAGTCCCCGACAGGAGAACACTGAAGCTTTCTTT.

This rearrangement joins TRBV5-4 to TRBJ1-2, with a possible D match to TRBD1 (6 bases). In germline, CDR1 is SGHNT, CDR2 YYREEE (reference sequence). This CDR3 spans 13 amino acids. The ends were cut back, 5 bases at V and 4 bases at J, with 12 bases in the middle. This CDR3 is CASSSQGLYGYTF. The DNA for the CDR3 is TGTGCCAGCAGTTCACAGGGCCTCTATGGCTACACCTTC.

V is TRBV6-1 and J is TRBJ1-5; tentatively, D is TRBD1 (5 bases). Germline V gives CDR1 MNHNS, CDR2 SASEGT. The length of the CDR3 is 15 residues. The V and J ends lost 1 base and 9 bases respectively, with 16 bases between them. This CDR3 is CASSEGSGGGLPQHF. The CDR3 DNA is TGTGCCAGCAGTGAAGGAAGCGGGGGTGGCCTGCCCCAGCATTTT.

This chain connects TRBV29-1 to TRBJ2-5, with D perhaps matching TRBD2 (5 bases). CDR1 and CDR2 from the germline V gene are SQVTM and ANQGSEA. Trimming stripped 0 bases from V and 4 bases from J, with 9 bases between. The CDR3 totals 13 residues. The chain's CDR3 is CSVEETGIETQYF. In nucleotides, the CDR3 is TGCAGCGTTGAAGAAACGGGGATAGAGACCCAGTACTTC.

The chain carries TRBV6-9 and TRBJ1-6; D might be TRBD1 (6 bases). The V gene lost 3 bases and the J gene lost 6 bases, with 12 bases spanning the gap. CDR3 size: 15 residues. In germline, CDR1 is MNHGY, CDR2 SVAAGI. CDR3 region: CASSYGGRGNSPLHF. The CDR3 nucleotides are TGTGCCAGCAGTTACGGGGGGCGCGGTAATTCACCCCTCCACTTT.

The chain has TRBV6-5 and TRBJ1-5; unclear D gene. This CDR3 has 14 amino acids. Trimming cost V 7 bases and J 3 bases, with 13 bases left between them. Looked up from germline, CDR1 is MNHEY and CDR2 is SVGAGI. The CDR3 coding sequence is TGTGCCAGCACCGACTCCGGGATCAATCAGCCCCAGCATTTT. The encoded protein is CASTDSGINQPQHF.

V is TRBV6-2 or TRBV6-3 and J is TRBJ2-3, with 9 bases lining up with TRBD1. Trimming cost V 6 bases and J 4 bases; bases outside gene matches: 8. There are 15 residues in the CDR3. The V gene's germline CDR1 is MNHEY and CDR2 SVGEGT. Here the CDR3 DNA reads TGTGCCAGCAGCACTCGGGACAGGGTGGCAGATACGCAGTATTTT. Translation gives CASSTRDRVADTQYF.

J is TRBJ1-4 and V is TRBV3-1 (or the pseudogene TRBV3-2); D may be TRBD1 (5 bases). V lost 2 bases to trimming and J lost 7 bases, with 14 bases between them. This CDR3 spans 15 amino acids. The germline gives CDR1 LGHDT, CDR2 YNNKEL (reference sequence). CDR3 sequence: CASSQSGAGGEKLFF. DNA of the CDR3: TGTGCCAGCAGCCAATCCGGGGCGGGCGGTGAAAAACTGTTTTTT.

The chain employs TRBV5-1 and TRBJ2-2; TRBD1 matches at 9 bases. The CDR3 contains 23 residues. Germline CDR1 is SGHRS and CDR2 is YFSETQ. With 3 bases clipped from V and 3 bases from J, the junction kept 27 bases outside the gene matches. The CDR3, as DNA: TGCGCCAGCAGCTCAGCCAACACAAACCTCGGGACAGGGTATGGGGTAGACACCGGGGAGCTGTTTTTT. Protein product: CASSSANTNLGTGYGVDTGELFF.

CDR3 DNA: TGTGCCAGCAGTGAGGGGGCGTGGGAGACCCAGTACTTC. It codes for CASSEGAWETQYF. The chain carries TRBV6-4 and TRBJ2-5, with D perhaps matching TRBD1 (6 bases). The CDR3 has 13 residues. The V end was cut by 3 bases, the J end by 5 bases, with 10 bases between. Per germline, CDR1 MRHNA and CDR2 SNTAGT.

The CDR3 loop reads CASSLGRGGGQETQYF. CDR3 bases: TGTGCCAGCAGCTTAGGACGGGGGGGAGGCCAAGAGACCCAGTACTTC. The chain is built from TRBV7-2 and TRBJ2-5, with 8 bases lining up with TRBD2. Germline loops: CDR1 SGHTA, CDR2 FQGNSA. This CDR3 has 16 amino acids. V gave up 1 base and J gave up 1 base; unmatched junction bases: 5.

The V gene is TRBV2, the J gene TRBJ1-1; TRBD1 matches at 7 bases. CDR3 length equals 15 residues. Germline CDR1 is SNHLY and CDR2 is FYNNEI. The junction had 15 bases not matched to a gene; V was cut back by 3 bases and J by 11 bases. The DNA of the CDR3 is TGTGCCAGCAGTGAGGGGGGGAGACAGGGAGGCCCGGCTTTCTTT. Amino acid sequence: CASSEGGRQGGPAFF. Supplemented by reference TRBV2 and TRBJ1-1, the full variable domain reads EPEVTQTPSHQVTQMGQEVILRCVPISNHLYFYWYRQILGQKVEFLVSFYNNEISEKSEIFDDQFSVERPDGSNFTLKIRSTKLEDSAMYFCASSEGGRQGGPAFFGQGTRLTVV.

The chain joins TRBV2 to TRBJ2-5, with TRBD1 identical over 9 bases. The CDR3 has 15 amino acids. Trimming took 5 bases from V and 3 from J; bases not matched to a gene: 7. Looked up from germline, CDR1 is SNHLY and CDR2 is FYNNEI. CDR3 sequence (DNA): TGTGCCAGCAGTAGGACAGGGGCCTCCAAAGAGACCCAGTACTTC. It specifies CASSRTGASKETQYF.

The V call is TRBV2, the J call TRBJ2-2; 11 bases align to TRBD2. The germline CDR1 and CDR2 sequences are SNHLY and FYNNEI. This CDR3 region has 14 residues. With 5 bases clipped from V and 4 bases from J, the junction kept 0 bases outside the gene matches. The CDR3 protein is CASSLAGGTGELFF. The CDR3 DNA sequence: TGTGCCAGCAGTCTAGCGGGAGGCACCGGGGAGCTGTTTTTT.

This rearrangement joins TRBV14 to TRBJ1-1, with 11 nucleotides matching TRBD1. Germline loops: CDR1 SGHDN, CDR2 FVKESK. This CDR3 has 16 amino acids. The V gene end was trimmed by 4 bases and the J gene end by 5 bases; junction bases not matched to a gene: 9. In nucleotides, the CDR3 is TGTGCCAGCAGCCGGAGCATGGGGACAGGGGGGACTGAAGCTTTCTTT. Protein sequence: CASSRSMGTGGTEAFF.

V gene TRBV7-9 combines with J gene TRBJ1-5; no clear D. Germline V CDR1 and CDR2: SEHNR, FQNEAQ (reference sequence). There are 15 residues in the CDR3. V lost 2 bases and J 4 bases, leaving 12 bases between the germline ends. The CDR3 nucleotides are TGTGCCAGCAGCTTAAGCCCAGGTGGGAATCAGCCCCAGCATTTT. Protein sequence: CASSLSPGGNQPQHF.

The chain employs TRBV6-5 and TRBJ1-2; a possible D gene is TRBD1 (5 bases). The V and J ends lost 2 bases and 2 bases respectively, with 9 bases between them. Germline CDR1 and CDR2: MNHEY and SVGAGI. CDR3 size: 14 residues. The CDR3 bases are TGTGCCAGCAGTTACGACAGTTCCAACTATGGCTACACCTTC. Its protein is CASSYDSSNYGYTF.

This clone was detected a few times. The rearrangement uses TRBV6-5 and TRBJ2-7; D tentatively fits TRBD1 or TRBD2 (5 bases each). There are 15 residues in the CDR3. Trimming removed 5 bases at V and 2 bases at J, with 16 bases between. Germline V gene lookup returns CDR1 MNHEY and CDR2 SVGAGI. CDR3 sequence reads: CASSQYRDGTYEQYF. In DNA form, the CDR3 reads TGTGCCAGCAGTCAGTACCGGGACGGAACCTACGAGCAGTACTTC.

J is TRBJ2-5 and V is TRBV28; D gene unclear. The CDR3 has 15 amino acids. The germline V and J ends were trimmed by 4 bases and 1 base, with 13 bases remaining between them. Germline V lookup: CDR1 MDHEN, CDR2 SYDVKM. The CDR3 protein is CASSSQWRIQETQYF. The CDR3 bases are TGTGCCAGCAGTTCCCAGTGGCGAATCCAAGAGACCCAGTACTTC.

The rearrangement uses TRBV6-5 and TRBJ1-1; maybe TRBD1 (5 bases). Germline V gene sequence: CDR1 MNHEY, CDR2 SVGAGI. The ends were cut back, 2 bases at V and 3 bases at J, with 16 bases in the middle. CDR3 size: 16 residues. The CDR3 DNA sequence: TGTGCCAGCAGTTACCACTCTGGGGGATGGGACACTGAAGCTTTCTTT. As protein: CASSYHSGGWDTEAFF.

In this sample, this clone turned up a few times. This chain connects TRBV4-3 to TRBJ1-1; TRBD1 might be the D (6 bases). Trimming pared 0 bases from V and 3 bases from J, leaving 17 bases between. The CDR3 is 17 residues long. Germline lookup yields CDR1 LGHNA and CDR2 YSLEER. Written as DNA, the CDR3 is TGCGCCAGCAGCCAAGACCGCTCCCCGCAGGGGTACACTGAAGCTTTCTTT. Encoded protein: CASSQDRSPQGYTEAFF.

The chain employs TRBV7-2 and TRBJ1-1; no firm D call. There are 14 residues in the CDR3. V dropped 6 bases and J dropped 1 base, with 12 bases sitting between them. Germline assignment: CDR1 SGHTA and CDR2 FQGNSA. For the CDR3, the DNA is TGTGCCAGCAGGGGTCAGGCGGGGAACACTGAAGCTTTCTTT. It encodes CASRGQAGNTEAFF. The variable domain in full, with the rest retrieved from reference TRBV7-2 and TRBJ1-1, is GAGVSQSPSNKVTEKGKDVELRCDPISGHTALYWYRQSLGQGLEFLIYFQGNSAPDKSGLPSDRFSAERTGGSVSTLTIQRTQQEDSAVYLCASRGQAGNTEAFFGQGTRLTVV.

The sample holds one count of this clone. The chain links TRBV18 to TRBJ1-1; D ambiguous. Germline V gives CDR1 KGHSH, CDR2 LQKENI. Trimming shortened V by 3 bases and J by 4 bases, and 18 bases separated the two germline ends. The CDR3 length is 16 residues. As DNA, the CDR3 is TGTGCCAGCTCACCGGCCCCCCTGTCGGCGAGCACTGAAGCTTTCTTT. This gives the protein CASSPAPLSASTEAFF.

This clone was counted at least ten times. V usage is TRBV27 and J usage is TRBJ1-1, with D perhaps TRBD1 (5 bases). V lost 6 bases and J 1 base, leaving 9 bases between the germline ends. The CDR3 is made up of 13 amino acids. Germline CDR1 and CDR2: MNHEY and SMNVEV (reference sequence). The DNA for the CDR3 is TGTGCCAGCAGCCTGACAGAGAACACTGAAGCTTTCTTT. The encoded protein is CASSLTENTEAFF.

The chain recombines TRBV7-2 with TRBJ1-1; possibly TRBD1 for D (6 bases). Germline-derived CDR1 and CDR2 are SGHTA and FQGNSA. The CDR3 loop spans 14 amino acids. V shed 5 bases and J shed 0 bases, with 10 bases lying between them. The CDR3 is CASSRRGVNTEAFF. CDR3 sequence (DNA): TGTGCCAGCAGCCGGAGGGGGGTGAACACTGAAGCTTTCTTT.

V and J are TRBV9 and TRBJ1-3; D remains ambiguous. The CDR3 is 14 amino acids. V was trimmed by 0 bases and J by 0 bases, leaving 4 bases between them. Germline V CDR1 and CDR2: SGDLS, YYNGEE. The CDR3 sequence: CASSVEGSGNTIYF. The CDR3 coding sequence is TGTGCCAGCAGCGTAGAAGGCTCTGGAAACACCATATATTTT.